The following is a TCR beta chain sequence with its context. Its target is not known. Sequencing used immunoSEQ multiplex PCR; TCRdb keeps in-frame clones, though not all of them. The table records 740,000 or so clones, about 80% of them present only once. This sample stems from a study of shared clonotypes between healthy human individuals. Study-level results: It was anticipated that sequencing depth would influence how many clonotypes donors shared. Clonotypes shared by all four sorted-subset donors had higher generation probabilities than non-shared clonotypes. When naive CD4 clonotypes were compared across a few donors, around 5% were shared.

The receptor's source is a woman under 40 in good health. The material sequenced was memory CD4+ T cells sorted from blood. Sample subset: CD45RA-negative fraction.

CDR3 bases: TGTGCCAGCAGTTTATCAGGCATTGAAGCTTTCTTT. It encodes CASSLSGIEAFF. The J gene is TRBJ1-1, the V gene TRBV28, with D uncertain. This CDR3 region has 12 residues. Looked up from germline, CDR1 is MDHEN and CDR2 is SYDVKM. V lost 1 base to trimming and J lost 7 bases, with 7 bases between them.